The clone carrying this T cell receptor beta chain was observed many times. Antigen specificity is unknown. Looked up from germline, CDR1 is SQVTM and CDR2 is ANQGSEA. This CDR3 contains 13 residues. V gave up 7 bases and J gave up 4 bases, with 14 bases separating them. The data belong to a study of Graves' ophthalmopathy and Graves' hyperthyroidism. Study conclusions and caveats: Blood also held most thyroid clonotypes expanded above 0.001 frequency.

As diagnostic evidence, clinical symptoms, serum thyroxine, TRAb, thyroid ultrasound and orbital computed tomography were relied upon. It was from about 9.1 ml of fresh peripheral blood that the PBMCs came. RNA transcripts provided the template for amplifying TCR beta CDR3 regions. Second-round multiplex PCR came after first-round RT-PCR with HTBI primers. MiXCR, applied by TCRdb to the multiplex PCR reads, yields one record per CDR3 protein. This sample has about 400,000 distinct CDR3 sequences, with roughly 18% found just once. This receptor was taken from a woman between 18 and 29 years old with Graves' ophthalmopathy. The sample was peripheral blood. V gene TRBV29-1 combines with J gene TRBJ1-5; D ambiguous. The chain's CDR3 is CSALARENQPQHF. The CDR3 nucleotides are TGCAGCGCACTGGCGAGGGAAAATCAGCCCCAGCATTTT.